This is a list of T cell receptor beta chains from one sample in a study of high-grade serous ovarian cancer treatment subgroups. Generated by immunoSEQ multiplex PCR, the TCRdb table keeps only in-frame clones and is missing some. The sample shows around 30,000 clones, around 84% of them seen only once. Sequencing used tumor tissue. All receptors derive from a human donor with high-grade serous ovarian cancer. Each CDR3 is given with its conserved first and last residue. The D gene is left open where the match is weak. Not all rows give a size; the values are once, few, many and, for expanded clones, a class.

CDR3nt,CDR3aa,v_gene,d_gene,abundance,j_gene,len
TGTGCCAGTAGTATACCACCTAGCTCCAGAAGCTCCTACAATGAGCAGTTCTTC,CASSIPPSSRSSYNEQFF,TRBV19,-,-,TRBJ2-1,18
TGTGCTAGTGGGCCAGCGGGAGATAACACAGATACGCAGTATTTT,CASGPAGDNTDTQYF,TRBV12-5,TRBD2,-,TRBJ2-3,15
TGTGCCAGCAGCCCAAGTGGCGGGAGTCCTCACTCTGGGGCCAACGTCCTGACTTTC,CASSPSGGSPHSGANVLTF,TRBV27,TRBD2,once,TRBJ2-6,19
TGTGCCAGCAGCCAAGATGCGGCGCAGACCCAGTACTTC,CASSQDAAQTQYF,TRBV4-2,-,-,TRBJ2-5,13
TGCAGCGTCTTTCTCCGGGACAGGGCTGGCTACACCTTC,CSVFLRDRAGYTF,TRBV29-1,TRBD1,-,TRBJ1-2,13
TGTGCCAGCAGGGACAGGGCGGTGAGCAATCAGCCCCAGCATTTT,CASRDRAVSNQPQHF,TRBV2,TRBD1,few,TRBJ1-5,15
TGTGCTAGTGCCCTAGTCGGGGGGGCTTTCGACGAGCAGTACTTC,CASALVGGAFDEQYF,TRBV12-5,TRBD2,-,TRBJ2-7,15
TGTGCCAGCAGCTCGGGACAGGCACACTCTGGAAACACCATATATTTT,CASSSGQAHSGNTIYF,TRBV7-8,TRBD1,few,TRBJ1-3,16
TGTGCCACCAGCAGATCTGGAGGGCAGGGACTGACCTACGAGCAGTACTTC,CATSRSGGQGLTYEQYF,TRBV15,-,-,TRBJ2-7,17
TGTGCCTGGAGTGTACGGATGGGAGAGACCCAGTACTTC,CAWSVRMGETQYF,TRBV30,-,-,TRBJ2-5,13
TGTGCCAGCAGTGAGAGGCTAGTCCCCTCCTACGAGCAGTACTTC,CASSERLVPSYEQYF,TRBV2,-,-,TRBJ2-7,15
TGTGCCAGTCGGGACCGACGCACAGATACGCAGTATTTT,CASRDRRTDTQYF,TRBV19,-,-,TRBJ2-3,13
TGTGCCAGCAGCTTTGGTGGGGTTGCTGAAGCTTTCTTT,CASSFGGVAEAFF,TRBV7-9,-,few,TRBJ1-1,13
TGCGCCAGCAGCTTGGTTTCTGGAAACACCATATATTTT,CASSLVSGNTIYF,TRBV5-1,-,-,TRBJ1-3,13
TGTGCCAGCAGTTTTTTGTCTGGGGCCAACGTCCTGACTTTC,CASSFLSGANVLTF,TRBV27,-,-,TRBJ2-6,14
TGTGCCAGCAGCAGGGACAGAAACAATCAGCCCCAGCATTTT,CASSRDRNNQPQHF,TRBV28,TRBD1,-,TRBJ1-5,14
TGCGCCAGCGGTCTATCACGCATACAGCCCCAGCATTTT,CASGLSRIQPQHF,TRBV5-1,-,-,TRBJ1-5,13
TGTGCCAGCAGTTACGTCCCAGGGAACTCCTACGAGCAGTACTTC,CASSYVPGNSYEQYF,TRBV6-6,-,once,TRBJ2-7,15
TGTGCCAGCAGCTTAGAGGCTATCTCGTACCAAGAGACCCAGTACTTC,CASSLEAISYQETQYF,TRBV11-2,-,-,TRBJ2-5,16
TGTGCCAGCAGTTTATCGGGTTTCGATGGCTACACCTTC,CASSLSGFDGYTF,TRBV27,-,once,TRBJ1-2,13
TGTGCCAGTAGTTTCGGACAGGCCGGGGAGCTGTTTTTT,CASSFGQAGELFF,TRBV19,TRBD1,-,TRBJ2-2,13
TGTGCCAGCATGCAGGCTAGCCTTAGAGGAGACGAGCAGTACTTC,CASMQASLRGDEQYF,TRBV28,-,-,TRBJ2-7,15
TGTGCCAGCATTCCAGGTGGAAACTATGGCTACACCTTC,CASIPGGNYGYTF,TRBV28,-,-,TRBJ1-2,13
TGTGCCAGCACCCCGACGGTAGGAAACACCATATATTTT,CASTPTVGNTIYF,TRBV6-5,-,-,TRBJ1-3,13
TGTGCCAGCAGCCAAGAGGTATTAGGGGCGCTAGATCAGCCCCAGCATTTT,CASSQEVLGALDQPQHF,TRBV4-2,-,-,TRBJ1-5,17
TGCAGCGTTGACCAGGGGGGAGAGACCCAGTACTTC,CSVDQGGETQYF,TRBV29-1,-,-,TRBJ2-5,12
TGTGCCAGCAGCGTATTGGCAGATACGCAGTATTTT,CASSVLADTQYF,TRBV9,-,medium-sized,TRBJ2-3,12
TGTGCCAGCACCCTAGCGTTGAGCACAGATACGCAGTATTTT,CASTLALSTDTQYF,TRBV2,-,-,TRBJ2-3,14
TGTGCCAGCTCCAGGGGCCTGGGAGGAGAAAAACTGTTTTTT,CASSRGLGGEKLFF,TRBV6-5,-,-,TRBJ1-4,14
TGTGCCAGCAGTGAAAAGGGACTAGGCTACGAGCAGTACTTC,CASSEKGLGYEQYF,TRBV2,TRBD2,-,TRBJ2-7,14
TGTGCCAGCAGCTTAGGAGGGGGGAACACTGAAGCTTTCTTT,CASSLGGGNTEAFF,TRBV7-6,-,-,TRBJ1-1,14
TGCAGTGCTAGGCTCGGGGATACGCAGTATTTT,CSARLGDTQYF,TRBV20-1,-,-,TRBJ2-3,11
TGCGCCAGCAGCTCGAGGGCCCCCAACAATGAGCAGTTCTTC,CASSSRAPNNEQFF,TRBV23-1,-,once,TRBJ2-1,14
TGTGCCACCAGCAGAGATAGAGGGAGGGATGGCTACACCTTC,CATSRDRGRDGYTF,TRBV15,-,-,TRBJ1-2,14
TGTGCCAGCAGTCTACTGACAGGGTGGTCGGAACTGTTTTTT,CASSLLTGWSELFF,TRBV2,TRBD1,-,TRBJ1-4,14
TGCGCCAGCAGCCAAGCACCACTTACGTGGACTGAAGCTTTCTTT,CASSQAPLTWTEAFF,TRBV4-1,-,-,TRBJ1-1,15
TGTGCCAGCAGTGTCCCTGTACAGGGGATCTCTGGAAACACCATATATTTT,CASSVPVQGISGNTIYF,TRBV2,TRBD1,few,TRBJ1-3,17
TGTGCCAGCAGTTTAGTCCTGGGGCGGCAAGAGACCCAGTACTTC,CASSLVLGRQETQYF,TRBV28,-,-,TRBJ2-5,15
TGTGCCAGCAGCTTAGCAGGGTTCTATGGCTACACCTTC,CASSLAGFYGYTF,TRBV7-9,-,-,TRBJ1-2,13
TGCAGCGGGTCCCCCCCGGGACTAGCTAACAATGAGCAGTTCTTC,CSGSPPGLANNEQFF,TRBV29-1,TRBD2,-,TRBJ2-1,15
TGTGCCAGCAGCTTAAGTGCAGGGAGCTCCTACGAGCAGTACTTC,CASSLSAGSSYEQYF,TRBV7-2,-,-,TRBJ2-7,15
TGTGCCTGGAGCTTAACAGGGCCTAATGAAAAACTGTTTTTT,CAWSLTGPNEKLFF,TRBV30,-,few,TRBJ1-4,14
TGCGCCAGCAAAGAAGTAGTAGCGGGAGCTTACAATGAGCAGTTCTTC,CASKEVVAGAYNEQFF,TRBV4-1,TRBD2,-,TRBJ2-1,16
TGTGCCAGCAGCCCGCAGACTAGCGGGAGGGCCAACGAGCAGTACTTC,CASSPQTSGRANEQYF,TRBV4-2,TRBD2,-,TRBJ2-7,16
TGTGCCAGCTCACCGAACGACAGGACGGAGGCTGAAAAACTGTTTTTT,CASSPNDRTEAEKLFF,TRBV18,-,-,TRBJ1-4,16
TGTGCCAGCAGGGTGGACGGAGTCTACGAGCAGTACTTC,CASRVDGVYEQYF,TRBV6-1,-,-,TRBJ2-7,13
TGTGCCAGCAGTTACACAGGGGGACCCTATGGCTACACCTTC,CASSYTGGPYGYTF,TRBV6-6,TRBD1,-,TRBJ1-2,14
TGCAGTGCTGCGGGCACAGATACGCAGTATTTT,CSAAGTDTQYF,TRBV20-1,-,-,TRBJ2-3,11
TGTGCCAGCAGTGGTGTGGCGGGGGCCAACGTCCTGACTTTC,CASSGVAGANVLTF,TRBV6-1,-,-,TRBJ2-6,14
TGTGCCAGCAGCCCGAGACCAGTTAACACAGATACGCAGTATTTT,CASSPRPVNTDTQYF,TRBV7-3,-,-,TRBJ2-3,15
TGTGCCAGCAGCTCGGGACTAGCGGGAGACCTAGGAGAGCAGTACTTC,CASSSGLAGDLGEQYF,TRBV21-1,-,-,TRBJ2-7,16
TGTGCCAGCAGCTTAGAACGGAACACTGAAGCTTTCTTT,CASSLERNTEAFF,TRBV11-2,-,-,TRBJ1-1,13
TGTGCCAGCAGTCAAGGGACAGGGTATGGCTACACCTTC,CASSQGTGYGYTF,TRBV28,TRBD1,-,TRBJ1-2,13
TGCGCCAGCAGCCTGGGGACAGGGGCGAACACTGAAGCTTTCTTT,CASSLGTGANTEAFF,TRBV5-1,TRBD1,few,TRBJ1-1,15